The TCR beta chain under discussion was sequenced for a study of radiotherapy plus CTLA-4 blockade in lung cancer. Lung cancer patients with chemo-refractory metastatic non-small-cell disease were given focal radiation plus CTLA-4 blockade with ipilimumab. Notes on this clone: Its antigen is not known.

Assay used: immunoSEQ multiplex PCR; TCRdb lists only in-frame clones, some missing. This table holds 35,000 to 40,000 clones, 75% to 90% found once. The CDR3 has 16 residues. The V segment lost 2 bases and the J segment 3 bases; nucleotides outside the gene matches: 5. Germline assignment: CDR1 SNHLY and CDR2 FYNNEI. Findings and caveats of the study: Tumor-derived TCR clones expanded in blood after radiotherapy plus ipilimumab.

This receptor was identified in a human donor with non-small cell lung cancer who had stable disease on radiotherapy plus ipilimumab. The gene calls are TRBV2 and TRBJ2-3, with 10 positions matching TRBD2. The sample here was peripheral blood, taken from a patient treated with radiotherapy plus ipilimumab. The CDR3 is CASSELAGATTDTQYF. CDR3 in DNA: TGTGCCAGCAGTGAACTAGCGGGAGCCACGACAGATACGCAGTATTTT.